The 25 T cell receptor beta chains given below trace back to one sample, sequenced in a study of breast tumors, draining lymph nodes, adjacent tissues. TCRdb reprocessed the multiplex PCR reads with MiXCR, giving one entry per CDR3 protein. Of under 25,000 distinct CDR3 sequences in the sample, 43% were seen once. The sequenced sample was breast tumor tissue. Every receptor here comes from a female donor with breast cancer. Some clones in this sample may be carry-over from other donors' samples.

This clonotype came up many times. Just one base apart from a much larger clone, this may be a read error. The rearrangement links TRBV6-2 or TRBV6-3 to TRBJ2-5; 10 positions match TRBD2. Germline V lookup: CDR1 MNHEY, CDR2 SVGEGT. The CDR3 extends over 18 amino acids. Germline trimming cut 6 bases from V and 2 bases from J; bases unmatched to any gene: 15. CDR3 in amino acids: CASRQGTSDVPGQETQYF. CDR3 coding DNA: TGTGCCAGCAGACAGGGGACTAGCGACGTCCCTGGTCAAGAGACCCAGTACTTC.

The sample holds a few counts of this clonotype. A much larger clone lies a single base off, so this may be a read error. The V gene is TRBV11-3, the J gene TRBJ2-1; perhaps D is TRBD1 or TRBD2 (5 bases each). Germline V gene sequence: CDR1 SGHNT, CDR2 YENEEA. This CDR3 is built from 16 residues. V dropped 6 bases and J dropped 6 bases, with 21 bases sitting between them. CDR3 protein: CASSPLPGPAFNEQFF. The CDR3 coding sequence is TGTGCCAGCAGTCCTCTGCCGGGACCAGCGTTCAATGAGCAGTTCTTC.

The chain uses TRBV14 and TRBJ2-1; 10 bases match TRBD2. The CDR3 is 19 residues long. The germline CDR1 and CDR2 sequences are SGHDN and FVKESK. With 2 bases clipped from V and 5 bases from J, the junction kept 15 bases outside the gene matches. CDR3 in amino acids: CASSQPDRVLAGKNNEQFF. The DNA of the CDR3 is TGTGCCAGCAGCCAACCTGATCGGGTACTAGCGGGAAAGAACAATGAGCAGTTCTTC.

The chain is built from TRBV7-2 and TRBJ2-2; tentative D call: TRBD1 (7 bases). Trimming shortened V by 4 bases and J by 7 bases, and 13 bases separated the two germline ends. The CDR3 has 14 amino acids. The germline V gene encodes CDR1 SGHTA and CDR2 FQGNSA. The CDR3 DNA reads TGTGCCAGCAGCTCCAGGGGGGTGGGCGGGGAGCTGTTTTTT. Protein product: CASSSRGVGGELFF.

This clonotype was seen ten or more times. This clone may be a read error of a much larger clone one base away. This chain connects TRBV20-1 to TRBJ2-7, with 7 bases matching TRBD2. Germline V gene data show CDR1 as DFQATT and CDR2 as SNEGSKA (reference sequence). The J segment lost 6 bases and the V segment lost 6 bases, leaving 14 bases of the junction unmatched. This CDR3 is 14 amino acids long. CDR3 sequence: CSARSLAVVSEQYF. The CDR3 nucleotides read TGCAGTGCCCGCAGTCTAGCGGTTGTTTCCGAGCAGTACTTC.

This clonotype was detected many times. This rearrangement joins TRBV28 to TRBJ2-2; D is tentatively TRBD1 or TRBD2 (5 bases each). Germline V gene lookup returns CDR1 MDHEN and CDR2 SYDVKM. The CDR3 sequence is 15 residues long. V gave up 10 bases and J gave up 7 bases, with 22 bases separating them. CDR3 protein: CAINLGAAESGELFF. The CDR3, as DNA: TGTGCCATCAACCTCGGGGCGGCGGAAAGCGGGGAGCTGTTTTTT.

Of note for this clonotype: No DNA is shown, since the ends of the CDR3 on it are uncertain; the CDR3 is the one TCRdb lists. This chain uses TRBV6-2 or TRBV6-3 with TRBJ2-5. 22 amino acids form the CDR3, both terminal residues included. CDR1 and CDR2 (germline): MNHEY, SVGEGT. The CDR3 is CASSQLRWSNYGYTFGSGTQYF.

This clonotype was seen only a few times. This rearrangement joins TRBV20-1 to TRBJ2-7; TRBD2 matches at 11 bases. The trim removed 6 bases at V and 0 bases at J, leaving 1 base unmatched. This CDR3 has 13 residues. Germline assignment: CDR1 DFQATT and CDR2 SNEGSKA (reference sequence). The CDR3 protein is CSAGLAGSYEQYF. Here the CDR3 DNA reads TGCAGTGCCGGACTAGCGGGCTCCTACGAGCAGTACTTC.

This chain links TRBV24-1 with TRBJ2-5, with D perhaps TRBD1 or TRBD2 (5 bases each). Germline-derived CDR1 and CDR2 are KGHDR and SFDVKD. The V end lost 11 bases, the J end lost 7 bases, and 19 bases lay between the germline ends. The CDR3 length is 13 residues. This chain's CDR3 is CASSRGRHGTQYF. CDR3 DNA sequence: TGTGCCAGCAGCCGGGGCAGGCATGGGACCCAGTACTTC.

This clonotype was observed many times. The chain uses TRBV6-4 and TRBJ2-2; D gene unclear. The CDR3 runs 14 residues. The V end was cut by 4 bases, the J end by 6 bases, with 12 bases between. The germline CDR1 and CDR2 sequences are MRHNA and SNTAGT. The CDR3 nucleotides are TGTGCCAGCAGTGCCATCGTGGCGGCCGGGGAGCTGTTTTTT. Its translation: CASSAIVAAGELFF.

By sample share, this clonotype is medium-sized. The rearrangement uses TRBV12-3 or TRBV12-4 and TRBJ1-2; 7 positions match TRBD1. This CDR3 has 12 amino acids. Trimming at V came to 8 bases and at J to 8 bases, leaving 8 bases not matched to a gene. Here the CDR3 DNA reads TGTGCCAGCCGAACAGGGGTGGGAGGCTACACCTTC. The encoded protein is CASRTGVGGYTF.

About this clonotype itself: With a much larger clone just one base away, this may be a read error. This likely comes from a read error, as the CDR3 has no conserved phenylalanine or tryptophan at its end. This chain uses TRBV20-1 with TRBJ1-1; TRBD1 might be the D (6 bases). The germline gives CDR1 DFQATT, CDR2 SNEGSKA (reference sequence). V lost 4 bases and J lost 2, with 14 bases in between. The CDR3 consists of 14 residues. CDR3 protein: CSAKGHRLNTEAFL. DNA for the CDR3: TGCAGTGCTAAGGGACACAGATTAAACACTGAAGCTTTCCTT.

The table lists this clonotype with many counts. The J gene is TRBJ1-4, the V gene TRBV19, with 8 bases matching TRBD1. The germline V gene has CDR1 LNHDA and CDR2 SQIVND (reference sequence). The CDR3 contains 14 residues. Trimming cost V 2 bases and J 7 bases; bases outside gene matches: 3. The DNA of the CDR3 is TGTGCCAGTAGTATACCGGGACAGGCTGAAAAACTGTTTTTT. Translating it yields CASSIPGQAEKLFF.

This clonotype was seen ten or more times. CDR3 nucleotides: TGTGCCAGCAGTTGGTCCGGGGATCAGCCCCAGCATTTT. Protein sequence: CASSWSGDQPQHF. The J gene is TRBJ1-5, the V gene TRBV12-3 or TRBV12-4; D gene unclear. This CDR3 has 13 residues. Trimming pared 4 bases from V and 5 bases from J, leaving 9 bases between.

This clonotype was seen many times. This rearrangement joins TRBV10-1 to TRBJ2-1; 7 bases agree with TRBD2. This CDR3 contains 15 residues. The germline CDR1 and CDR2 sequences are WNHNN and SYGVQD (reference sequence). J was trimmed by 3 bases and V by 2 bases; bases with no gene match: 4. The CDR3 coding sequence is TGCGCCAGCAGTGAGGGGGCTAGCGGCTACAATGAGCAGTTCTTC. Translation gives CASSEGASGYNEQFF.

There are many counts of this clonotype. The CDR3 loop is CASSLSRDRGVGGANVLTF. The CDR3 nucleotides are TGTGCCAGCAGCCTTTCCCGGGACAGGGGTGTGGGTGGGGCCAACGTCCTGACTTTC. The chain employs TRBV4-2 and TRBJ2-6; TRBD1 matches 10 bases. CDR1 LGHNA and CDR2 YNFKEQ come from the germline V gene. The CDR3 is made up of 19 amino acids. J gave up 3 bases and V 4 bases, and 12 bases lay outside the gene matches.

The gene calls are TRBV7-3 and TRBJ2-1; 10 nucleotides match TRBD2. The germline V gene encodes CDR1 SGHTA and CDR2 FQGTGA. CDR3 size: 16 residues. V lost 1 base and J lost 6; bases outside the gene matches: 6. CDR3 residues: CASSLIAGGPLNEQFF. The CDR3 nucleotides read TGTGCCAGCAGCTTAATAGCGGGAGGCCCCCTCAATGAGCAGTTCTTC. Full variable domain (outside the CDR3, taken from reference TRBV7-3 and TRBJ2-1): GAGVSQTPSNKVTEKGKYVELRCDPISGHTALYWYRQSLGQGPEFLIYFQGTGAADDSGLPNDRFFAVRPEGSVSTLKIQRTERGDSAVYLCASSLIAGGPLNEQFFGPGTRLTVL.

Concerning this clonotype itself: One end of the junction does not line up with germline, which may come from a read error. The chain uses TRBV25-1 and TRBJ2-5, with no clear D. The CDR3 loop spans 14 amino acids. Germline V CDR1 and CDR2: MGHDK, SYGVNS. This chain's CDR3 is CASSRESDQETRYF. CDR3 sequence (DNA): TGTGCCAGCAGTAGAGAGAGCGACCAAGAGACCCGGTACTTC.

Here the CDR3 reads CASSSTGPYGYTF. In nucleotides, the CDR3 is TGTGCCAGCAGCTCCACAGGGCCTTATGGCTACACCTTC. V is TRBV3-1 and J is TRBJ1-2; D perhaps matches TRBD1 (6 bases). V was trimmed by 5 bases and J by 5 bases, leaving 12 bases between them. CDR3 length equals 13 residues. CDR1 and CDR2 (germline): LGHDT, YNNKEL (reference sequence).

This clonotype was recorded many times. The chain couples TRBV4-3 to TRBJ2-2, with D perhaps matching TRBD1 (5 bases). The CDR3 consists of 15 residues. V gave up 1 base and J gave up 6 bases, with 12 bases separating them. CDR1 LGHNA and CDR2 YSLEER come from the germline V gene. This CDR3 reads CASSQVVRVAGELFF. The CDR3 nucleotides read TGCGCCAGCAGCCAAGTAGTCAGGGTGGCCGGGGAGCTGTTTTTT.

This clonotype is classed as medium-sized (0.01 to 0.1%). This chain links TRBV20-1 with TRBJ2-3; TRBD2 agrees at 8 bases. Per germline, CDR1 DFQATT and CDR2 SNEGSKA (reference sequence). This CDR3 has 14 residues. V lost 5 bases to trimming and J lost 2 bases; unmatched junction nucleotides: 6. In DNA, the CDR3 is TGCAGTGCTTCCCTAGCGGGCTACACAGATACGCAGTATTTT. Translation: CSASLAGYTDTQYF.

This clonotype was observed a handful of times. The rearrangement joins TRBV19 to TRBJ2-7; TRBD2 agrees at 7 bases. Trimming took 4 bases from V and 3 from J; bases not matched to a gene: 6. Germline CDR1 LNHDA, CDR2 SQIVND (reference sequence). This CDR3 has 14 amino acids. The CDR3 region has the DNA TGTGCCAGTAGTAAGGGAGGGGTGATCTACGAGCAGTACTTC. Translating it yields CASSKGGVIYEQYF. Together with reference TRBV19 and TRBJ2-7, the CDR3 gives the full variable domain: DGGITQSPKYLFRKEGQNVTLSCEQNLNHDAMYWYRQDPGQGLRLIYYSQIVNDFQKGDIAEGYSVSREKKESFPLTVTSAQKNPTAFYLCASSKGGVIYEQYFGPGTRLTVT.

CDR3 DNA: TGTGCCAGCAGCTCCTCGGGGTCGAGTACCGAGCAGTACTTC. Translation: CASSSSGSSTEQYF. The rearrangement links TRBV7-3 to TRBJ2-7; the D gene is possibly TRBD2 (5 bases). Germline V lookup: CDR1 SGHTA, CDR2 FQGTGA. The CDR3 loop spans 14 amino acids. The V end lost 4 bases, the J end lost 6 bases, and 16 bases lay between the germline ends.

This clonotype has a handful of counts. The junction shows a germline mismatch at one end, possibly a read error. The chain employs TRBV2 and TRBJ1-6, with D possibly matching TRBD1 (6 bases). The CDR3 consists of 12 residues. The germline V gene encodes CDR1 SNHLY and CDR2 FYNNEI. The CDR3 DNA sequence: TGTGCCAGCGAGAGGGGGAATTTCCCCCCCCACTTT. This encodes CASERGNFPPHF. Variable domain in full (rest from reference TRBV2 and TRBJ1-6): EPEVTQTPSHQVTQMGQEVILRCVPISNHLYFYWYRQILGQKVEFLVSFYNNEISEKSEIFDDQFSVERPDGSNFTLKIRSTKLEDSAMYFCASERGNFPPHFGNGTRLTVT.

This chain links TRBV9 with TRBJ2-1; 8 nucleotides align to TRBD2. The CDR3 has 13 amino acids. Germline V CDR1 and CDR2: SGDLS, YYNGEE. Trimming at V came to 0 bases and at J to 11 bases, leaving 4 bases not matched to a gene. The CDR3 loop reads CASSVEASGQQFF. In nucleotides, the CDR3 is TGTGCCAGCAGCGTAGAGGCTAGCGGGCAGCAGTTCTTC.